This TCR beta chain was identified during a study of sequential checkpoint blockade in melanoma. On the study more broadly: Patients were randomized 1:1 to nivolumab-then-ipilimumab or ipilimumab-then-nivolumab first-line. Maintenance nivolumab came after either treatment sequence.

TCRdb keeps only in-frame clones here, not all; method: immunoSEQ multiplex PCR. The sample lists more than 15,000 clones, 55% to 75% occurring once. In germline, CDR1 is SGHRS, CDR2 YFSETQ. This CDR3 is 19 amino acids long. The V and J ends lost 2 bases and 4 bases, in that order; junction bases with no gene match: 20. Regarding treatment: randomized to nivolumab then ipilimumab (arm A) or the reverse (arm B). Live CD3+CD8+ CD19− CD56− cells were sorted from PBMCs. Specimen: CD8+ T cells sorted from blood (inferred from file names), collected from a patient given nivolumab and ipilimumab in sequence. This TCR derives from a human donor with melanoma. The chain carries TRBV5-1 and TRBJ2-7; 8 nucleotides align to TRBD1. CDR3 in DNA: TGCGCCAGCAGCTTAACCACCGGGACACGGACAGGGATGAGATACGAGCAGTACTTC. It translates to CASSLTTGTRTGMRYEQYF.